This TCR beta chain stems from a study of T cell clones after liver transplantation. Germline loops: CDR1 SGHTS, CDR2 YDEGEE. V lost 4 bases and J 4 bases, leaving 23 bases between the germline ends. This CDR3 comprises 17 residues. Assay used: immunoSEQ multiplex PCR; TCRdb lists only in-frame clones, some missing. The table shows around 9,700 clones, with around 73% occurring only once. This receptor was obtained from a human patient who received a liver transplant. T cells may partly derive from the graft donor. This specimen consisted of CD8+ T cells from blood, obtained at the 22-month timepoint. The rearrangement links TRBV5-8 to TRBJ1-2, with D perhaps matching TRBD1 (5 bases). The chain's CDR3 is CASSHHGDDGGVYGYTF. The CDR3 DNA follows: TGTGCCAGCAGCCATCATGGAGATGACGGGGGAGTCTATGGCTACACCTTC. Full variable domain (rest looked up from reference TRBV5-8 and TRBJ1-2): EAGVTQSPTHLIKTRGQQATLRCSPISGHTSVYWYQQALGLGLQFLLWYDEGEERNRGNFPPRFSGRQFPNYSSELNVNALELEDSALYLCASSHHGDDGGVYGYTFGSGTRLTVV.